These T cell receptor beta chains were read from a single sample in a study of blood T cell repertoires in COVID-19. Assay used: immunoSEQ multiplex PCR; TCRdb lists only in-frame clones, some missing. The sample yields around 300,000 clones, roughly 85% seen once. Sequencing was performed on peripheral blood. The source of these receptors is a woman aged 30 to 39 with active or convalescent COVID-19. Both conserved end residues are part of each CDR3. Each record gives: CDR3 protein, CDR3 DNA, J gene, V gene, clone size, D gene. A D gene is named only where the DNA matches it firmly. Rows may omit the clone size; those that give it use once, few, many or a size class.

CDR3aa: CASSERTDNQPQHF
CDR3nt: TGTGCCAGCAGTGAAAGGACAGATAATCAGCCCCAGCATTTT
j_gene: TRBJ1-5
v_gene: TRBV2
abundance: NA
d_gene: NA

CDR3aa: CASSSGTGNTIYF
CDR3nt: TGTGCCAGCAGCTCCGGGACAGGGAACACCATATATTTT
j_gene: TRBJ1-3
v_gene: TRBV12-3/TRBV12-4
abundance: NA
d_gene: TRBD1

CDR3aa: CASGLRGAANYGYTF
CDR3nt: TGTGCCAGCGGACTTCGGGGGGCGGCTAACTATGGCTACACCTTC
j_gene: TRBJ1-2
v_gene: TRBV28
abundance: NA
d_gene: NA

CDR3aa: CASSVRGGAYNEQFF
CDR3nt: TGTGCCAGCAGCGTCCGCGGGGGGGCCTACAATGAGCAGTTCTTC
j_gene: TRBJ2-1
v_gene: TRBV9
abundance: NA
d_gene: TRBD2

CDR3aa: CASSAGTSPHRMFF
CDR3nt: TGTGCCAGCAGCGCCGGGACTAGCCCACACCGGATGTTCTTC
j_gene: TRBJ2-1
v_gene: TRBV9
abundance: NA
d_gene: TRBD2

CDR3aa: CASSVATSGGWGTQYF
CDR3nt: TGTGCCAGCAGCGTAGCAACTAGCGGGGGATGGGGTACGCAGTATTTT
j_gene: TRBJ2-3
v_gene: TRBV9
abundance: once
d_gene: TRBD2

CDR3aa: CASSPGNTDTQYF
CDR3nt: TGCGCCAGCAGCCCGGGAAACACAGATACGCAGTATTTT
j_gene: TRBJ2-3
v_gene: TRBV5-1
abundance: few
d_gene: NA

CDR3aa: CASNGQRIGEKLFF
CDR3nt: TGTGCCAGCAATGGACAGCGAATAGGGGAAAAACTGTTTTTT
j_gene: TRBJ1-4
v_gene: TRBV6-5
abundance: NA
d_gene: NA

CDR3aa: CASSPRLVADTQYF
CDR3nt: TGCGCCAGCAGCCCGCGACTGGTTGCAGATACGCAGTATTTT
j_gene: TRBJ2-3
v_gene: TRBV5-1
abundance: NA
d_gene: NA

CDR3aa: CASSLAGSEQFF
CDR3nt: TGCGCCAGCAGCTTGGCGGGGTCTGAGCAGTTCTTC
j_gene: TRBJ2-1
v_gene: TRBV5-1
abundance: NA
d_gene: NA

CDR3aa: CASSIVSRGSYEQYF
CDR3nt: TGTGCCAGTAGTATAGTCTCCAGGGGGTCGTACGAGCAGTACTTC
j_gene: TRBJ2-7
v_gene: TRBV19
abundance: once
d_gene: TRBD1

CDR3aa: CASSQVQWLYNSPLHF
CDR3nt: TGTGCCAGCAGCCAAGTTCAGTGGCTCTATAATTCACCCCTCCACTTT
j_gene: TRBJ1-6
v_gene: TRBV3-1/TRBV3-2
abundance: once
d_gene: NA

CDR3aa: CASSFRTDSYEQYF
CDR3nt: TGTGCCAGCAGCTTCCGGACAGACTCCTACGAGCAGTACTTC
j_gene: TRBJ2-7
v_gene: TRBV5-5
abundance: few
d_gene: NA

CDR3aa: CSASDYYGYTF
CDR3nt: TGCAGTGCTAGCGACTACTATGGCTACACCTTC
j_gene: TRBJ1-2
v_gene: TRBV20-1
abundance: NA
d_gene: NA

CDR3aa: CASSYPRLSSGTPNYGYTF
CDR3nt: TGTGCCAGCAGTTACCCTAGGCTATCTTCCGGGACACCGAACTATGGCTACACCTTC
j_gene: TRBJ1-2
v_gene: TRBV6-2/TRBV6-3
abundance: NA
d_gene: NA

CDR3aa: CASSLSVGAKRYEQYF
CDR3nt: TGTGCCAGCAGTTTATCCGTAGGGGCTAAGCGATACGAGCAGTACTTC
j_gene: TRBJ2-7
v_gene: TRBV27
abundance: NA
d_gene: NA

CDR3aa: CASSPSPTGQFEASTDTQYF
CDR3nt: TGTGCCAGCAGCCCATCCCCGACAGGTCAGTTTGAGGCTAGCACAGATACGCAGTATTTT
j_gene: TRBJ2-3
v_gene: TRBV27
abundance: NA
d_gene: NA

CDR3aa: CASSRRSFQGAHDYGYTF
CDR3nt: TGTGCCAGCAGCCGAAGATCATTCCAGGGGGCGCATGACTATGGCTACACCTTC
j_gene: TRBJ1-2
v_gene: TRBV9
abundance: NA
d_gene: TRBD1

CDR3aa: CAWNQGQLETQYF
CDR3nt: TGTGCCTGGAATCAGGGGCAATTAGAGACCCAGTACTTC
j_gene: TRBJ2-5
v_gene: TRBV30
abundance: once
d_gene: NA

CDR3aa: CASSLEAGLFGYTF
CDR3nt: TGTGCCAGCAGCTTAGAGGCAGGGTTATTCGGCTACACCTTC
j_gene: TRBJ1-2
v_gene: TRBV7-2
abundance: once
d_gene: NA

CDR3aa: CASSSGQGFPEAFF
CDR3nt: TGTGCCAGCAGCTCGGGACAGGGGTTCCCTGAAGCTTTCTTT
j_gene: TRBJ1-1
v_gene: TRBV7-9
abundance: NA
d_gene: TRBD1

CDR3aa: CASSFQLGQSNTEAFF
CDR3nt: TGTGCCAGCAGTTTTCAGCTCGGACAGAGTAACACTGAAGCTTTCTTT
j_gene: TRBJ1-1
v_gene: TRBV28
abundance: once
d_gene: NA

CDR3aa: CSVSDRRETQYF
CDR3nt: TGCAGCGTTAGTGACAGGAGGGAGACCCAGTACTTC
j_gene: TRBJ2-5
v_gene: TRBV29-1
abundance: NA
d_gene: NA

CDR3aa: CASSLSRRAGNTEAFF
CDR3nt: TGTGCCAGCAGTTTATCTAGGCGGGCCGGAAACACTGAAGCTTTCTTT
j_gene: TRBJ1-1
v_gene: TRBV27
abundance: NA
d_gene: NA

CDR3aa: CASSPWDRGQDEQYF
CDR3nt: TGTGCCAGCAGCCCTTGGGACAGGGGACAGGACGAGCAGTACTTC
j_gene: TRBJ2-7
v_gene: TRBV21-1
abundance: NA
d_gene: NA

CDR3aa: CASSQEGVAPYQETQYF
CDR3nt: TGTGCCAGCAGCCAAGAGGGTGTAGCGCCGTACCAAGAGACCCAGTACTTC
j_gene: TRBJ2-5
v_gene: TRBV3-1/TRBV3-2
abundance: NA
d_gene: NA

CDR3aa: CASSFVTGEYNEQFF
CDR3nt: TGTGCCAGCAGTTTTGTCACAGGTGAATACAATGAGCAGTTCTTC
j_gene: TRBJ2-1
v_gene: TRBV27
abundance: NA
d_gene: NA

CDR3aa: CASSLRGTEAFF
CDR3nt: TGTGCCAGCAGTTTAAGGGGAACTGAAGCTTTCTTT
j_gene: TRBJ1-1
v_gene: TRBV28
abundance: NA
d_gene: NA

CDR3aa: CASTQTQSTNEKLFF
CDR3nt: TGTGCCAGTACCCAAACACAGTCAACTAATGAAAAACTGTTTTTT
j_gene: TRBJ1-4
v_gene: TRBV19
abundance: NA
d_gene: NA

CDR3aa: CASSPSGGIYNEQFF
CDR3nt: TGTGCCAGCAGCCCGAGCGGGGGGATCTACAATGAGCAGTTCTTC
j_gene: TRBJ2-1
v_gene: TRBV7-9
abundance: NA
d_gene: TRBD2

CDR3aa: CASSQRGQVLSYTF
CDR3nt: TGCGCCAGCAGCCAACGGGGACAGGTCCTCAGCTACACCTTC
j_gene: TRBJ1-2
v_gene: TRBV4-3
abundance: NA
d_gene: TRBD1

CDR3aa: CASSFGQVILNTEAFF
CDR3nt: TGCGCCAGCAGCTTCGGACAGGTTATTTTGAACACTGAAGCTTTCTTT
j_gene: TRBJ1-1
v_gene: TRBV5-1
abundance: NA
d_gene: TRBD1

CDR3aa: CASSYSAQGPYNEQFF
CDR3nt: TGTGCCAGCAGTTACTCGGCACAGGGTCCTTACAATGAGCAGTTCTTC
j_gene: TRBJ2-1
v_gene: TRBV6-6
abundance: NA
d_gene: NA

CDR3aa: CASSLAEAEYNEQFF
CDR3nt: TGCGCCAGCAGCTTGGCCGAGGCGGAGTACAATGAGCAGTTCTTC
j_gene: TRBJ2-1
v_gene: TRBV5-1
abundance: NA
d_gene: NA

CDR3aa: CASNLDSPYEQYF
CDR3nt: TGTGCCAGCAACCTGGACAGTCCCTACGAGCAGTACTTC
j_gene: TRBJ2-7
v_gene: TRBV7-8
abundance: NA
d_gene: NA

CDR3aa: CASSIDLTARAKNIQYF
CDR3nt: TGTGCCAGTAGTATAGACTTGACGGCCAGGGCCAAAAACATTCAGTACTTC
j_gene: TRBJ2-4
v_gene: TRBV19
abundance: once
d_gene: NA

CDR3aa: CASSYPRDRNTDTQYF
CDR3nt: TGTGCCAGCAGTTACCCCCGGGACAGAAACACAGATACGCAGTATTTT
j_gene: TRBJ2-3
v_gene: TRBV6-2/TRBV6-3
abundance: NA
d_gene: TRBD1

CDR3aa: CSASSPETSGTNTQYF
CDR3nt: TGCAGTGCTAGTTCCCCCGAGACTAGCGGGACAAATACGCAGTATTTT
j_gene: TRBJ2-3
v_gene: TRBV20-1
abundance: once
d_gene: TRBD2

CDR3aa: CASSLGQGASGYTF
CDR3nt: TGTGCCAGCAGCTTGGGGCAGGGGGCCTCTGGCTACACCTTC
j_gene: TRBJ1-2
v_gene: TRBV5-4
abundance: NA
d_gene: TRBD1

CDR3aa: CASTQGGSYEQYF
CDR3nt: TGTGCCAGCACCCAGGGAGGCTCCTACGAGCAGTACTTC
j_gene: TRBJ2-7
v_gene: TRBV5-6
abundance: NA
d_gene: NA

CDR3aa: CASSPGTSPGGEKLFF
CDR3nt: TGTGCCAGCAGCCCCGGGACATCCCCGGGGGGCGAAAAACTGTTTTTT
j_gene: TRBJ1-4
v_gene: TRBV7-2
abundance: NA
d_gene: NA

CDR3aa: CASTLTAHQTGFTGELFF
CDR3nt: TGCGCCAGCACCCTGACCGCCCACCAGACAGGTTTCACCGGGGAGCTGTTTTTT
j_gene: TRBJ2-2
v_gene: TRBV5-1
abundance: NA
d_gene: NA

CDR3aa: CASSPGTVTEAFF
CDR3nt: TGTGCCAGCAGCCCCGGGACAGTGACTGAAGCTTTCTTT
j_gene: TRBJ1-1
v_gene: TRBV5-4
abundance: NA
d_gene: TRBD1

CDR3aa: CASSLLSGLNGYTF
CDR3nt: TGTGCCAGCAGCTTACTGTCAGGGTTGAATGGCTACACCTTC
j_gene: TRBJ1-2
v_gene: TRBV7-9
abundance: NA
d_gene: NA

CDR3aa: CAWRIGRVLTGELFF
CDR3nt: TGTGCCTGGAGGATCGGCAGGGTCCTCACCGGGGAGCTGTTTTTT
j_gene: TRBJ2-2
v_gene: TRBV30
abundance: NA
d_gene: NA

CDR3aa: CASSPTWTGGNTF
CDR3nt: TGCGCCAGCAGCCCCACTTGGACAGGGGGTAACACCTTC
j_gene: TRBJ1-2
v_gene: TRBV5-1
abundance: NA
d_gene: TRBD1

CDR3aa: CASSPLEAGIEQYF
CDR3nt: TGTGCCAGCAGTCCCTTAGAAGCGGGGATCGAGCAGTACTTC
j_gene: TRBJ2-7
v_gene: TRBV6-2/TRBV6-3
abundance: NA
d_gene: TRBD2

CDR3aa: CASSQFGAAANYGYTF
CDR3nt: TGTGCCAGCAGCCAGTTTGGGGCAGCAGCTAACTATGGCTACACCTTC
j_gene: TRBJ1-2
v_gene: TRBV7-8
abundance: NA
d_gene: NA

CDR3aa: CAISEDRVNEKLFF
CDR3nt: TGTGCCATCAGTGAGGACAGGGTTAATGAAAAACTGTTTTTT
j_gene: TRBJ1-4
v_gene: TRBV10-3
abundance: NA
d_gene: TRBD1

CDR3aa: CATSDADEAPYGYTF
CDR3nt: TGTGCCACCAGTGACGCCGACGAGGCGCCTTATGGCTACACCTTC
j_gene: TRBJ1-2
v_gene: TRBV24-1
abundance: NA
d_gene: NA

CDR3aa: CASSKWRRGEQFF
CDR3nt: TGTGCCAGCAGCAAATGGCGCAGGGGAGAGCAGTTCTTC
j_gene: TRBJ2-1
v_gene: TRBV21-1
abundance: NA
d_gene: NA

CDR3aa: CASRRKVSGQGIAYNSPLHF
CDR3nt: TGTGCCAGCAGGAGAAAGGTTAGCGGACAGGGGATCGCCTATAATTCACCCCTCCACTTT
j_gene: TRBJ1-6
v_gene: TRBV27
abundance: few
d_gene: TRBD1

CDR3aa: CASSFRDRSSGNTIYF
CDR3nt: TGTGCCAGCAGCTTCCGGGACAGGAGCTCTGGAAACACCATATATTTT
j_gene: TRBJ1-3
v_gene: TRBV13
abundance: NA
d_gene: TRBD1

CDR3aa: CASSGQPYNSNQPQHF
CDR3nt: TGTGCCAGCTCGGGGCAGCCCTACAATAGCAATCAGCCCCAGCATTTT
j_gene: TRBJ1-5
v_gene: TRBV18
abundance: NA
d_gene: NA

CDR3aa: CASSLDRGSYNEQFF
CDR3nt: TGTGCCAGCAGCCTCGACAGGGGGTCCTACAATGAGCAGTTCTTC
j_gene: TRBJ2-1
v_gene: TRBV7-9
abundance: NA
d_gene: TRBD1

CDR3aa: CAISEPSEGRYEQYF
CDR3nt: TGTGCCATCAGTGAGCCTAGTGAAGGAAGATACGAGCAGTACTTC
j_gene: TRBJ2-7
v_gene: TRBV10-3
abundance: NA
d_gene: NA

CDR3aa: CASSLGGQGNTEAFF
CDR3nt: TGTGCCAGCAGCTTAGGGGGACAGGGAAACACTGAAGCTTTCTTT
j_gene: TRBJ1-1
v_gene: TRBV13
abundance: NA
d_gene: TRBD1

CDR3aa: CASSSLRKGAGSNQPQHF
CDR3nt: TGTGCCAGCAGTTCCCTCCGGAAGGGGGCGGGTAGCAATCAGCCCCAGCATTTT
j_gene: TRBJ1-5
v_gene: TRBV28
abundance: NA
d_gene: TRBD1